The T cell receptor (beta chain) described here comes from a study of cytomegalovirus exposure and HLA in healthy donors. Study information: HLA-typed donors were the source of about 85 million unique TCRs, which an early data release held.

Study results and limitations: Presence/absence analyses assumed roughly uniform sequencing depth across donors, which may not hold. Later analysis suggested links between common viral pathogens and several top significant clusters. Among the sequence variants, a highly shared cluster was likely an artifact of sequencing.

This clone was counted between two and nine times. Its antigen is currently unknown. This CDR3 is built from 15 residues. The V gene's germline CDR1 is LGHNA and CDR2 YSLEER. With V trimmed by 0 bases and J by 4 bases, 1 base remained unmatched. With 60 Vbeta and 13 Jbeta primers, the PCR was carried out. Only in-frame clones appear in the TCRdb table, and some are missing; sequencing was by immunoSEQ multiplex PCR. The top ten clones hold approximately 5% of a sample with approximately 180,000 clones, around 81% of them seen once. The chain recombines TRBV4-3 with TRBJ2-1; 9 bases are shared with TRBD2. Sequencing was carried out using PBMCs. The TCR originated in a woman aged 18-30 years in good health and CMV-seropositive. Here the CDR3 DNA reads TGCGCCAGCAGCCAAGAGCGGGGGGGTTACAATGAGCAGTTCTTC. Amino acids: CASSQERGGYNEQFF.